In this sample, the clone carrying this T cell receptor beta chain turned up many times. No antigen is known for it. The entry originates in a study of neurological immune-mediated disorders. Study results and limitations: There were no CDR3 amino acid sequences shared by expanded clones across subjects, a result suggesting private repertoires in all groups.

Synthesis of cDNA used 5'RACE (with 10-nucleotide random UMIs). Over 180 million TCR-beta sequences, together covering 15-18 subjects, were produced by every individual sequencing run that was carried out. TCRdb itself ran the 5' RACE reads through MiXCR, one entry per CDR3 protein. The table includes some 47,000 distinct CDR3 sequences, approximately 17% detected once. The unsorted libraries originated from 2 million PBMCs kept at -80 C. The CDR3 runs 10 residues. V lost 2 bases to trimming and J lost 10 bases, with 5 bases between them. Germline V lookup: CDR1 MNHNS, CDR2 SASEGT. The sequenced material came from PBMCs. The genes are TRBV6-1 and TRBJ1-1; D unresolved. This sequence originates from a man aged 55 to 70 in good health. This CDR3 reads CASSEQGAFF. CDR3 coding DNA: TGTGCCAGCAGTGAACAAGGAGCTTTCTTT.